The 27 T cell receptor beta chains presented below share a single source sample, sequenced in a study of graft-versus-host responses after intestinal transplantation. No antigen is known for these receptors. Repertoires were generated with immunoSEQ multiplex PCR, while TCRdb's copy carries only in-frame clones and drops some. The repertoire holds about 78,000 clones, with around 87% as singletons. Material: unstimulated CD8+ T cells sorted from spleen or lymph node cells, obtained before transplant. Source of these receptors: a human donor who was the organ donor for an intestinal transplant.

CDR3 amino acids: CAWSTAGNTEAFF. Here the CDR3 DNA reads TGTGCCTGGAGCACAGCGGGGAACACTGAAGCTTTCTTT. The chain combines TRBV30 with TRBJ1-1; D is unresolved. The germline V gene encodes CDR1 GTSNPN and CDR2 SVGIG (reference sequence). The CDR3 is 13 amino acids. V was clipped by 3 bases and J by 1 base, with 9 bases between them.

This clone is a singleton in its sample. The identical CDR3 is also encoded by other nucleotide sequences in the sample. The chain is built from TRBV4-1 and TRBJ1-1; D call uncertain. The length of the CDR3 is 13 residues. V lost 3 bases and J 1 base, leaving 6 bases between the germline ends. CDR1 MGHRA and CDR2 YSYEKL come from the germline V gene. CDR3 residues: CASSQGGNTEAFF. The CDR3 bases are TGCGCCAGCAGCCAGGGAGGGAACACTGAAGCTTTCTTT.

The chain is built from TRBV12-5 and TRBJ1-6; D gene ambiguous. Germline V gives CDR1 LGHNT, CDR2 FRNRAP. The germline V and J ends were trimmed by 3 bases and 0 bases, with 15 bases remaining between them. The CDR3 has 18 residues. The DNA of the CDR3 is TGTGCTAGTGGTTTTACGGGATTCCTACGCTCCTATAATTCACCCCTCCACTTT. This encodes CASGFTGFLRSYNSPLHF.

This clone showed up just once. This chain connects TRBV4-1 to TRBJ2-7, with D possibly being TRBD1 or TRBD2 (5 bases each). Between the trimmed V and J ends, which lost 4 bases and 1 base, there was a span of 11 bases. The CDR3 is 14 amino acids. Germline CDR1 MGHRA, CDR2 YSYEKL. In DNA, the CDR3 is TGCGCCAGCAGCCTGGCAGAGGGGTCCTACGAGCAGTACTTC. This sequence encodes CASSLAEGSYEQYF.

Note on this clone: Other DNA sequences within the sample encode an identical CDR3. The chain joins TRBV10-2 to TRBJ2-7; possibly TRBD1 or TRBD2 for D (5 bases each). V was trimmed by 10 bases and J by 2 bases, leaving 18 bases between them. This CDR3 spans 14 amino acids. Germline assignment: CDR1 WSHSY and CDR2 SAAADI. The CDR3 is CATAGTETAYEQYF. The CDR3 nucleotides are TGCGCCACCGCAGGGACGGAGACGGCCTACGAGCAGTACTTC.

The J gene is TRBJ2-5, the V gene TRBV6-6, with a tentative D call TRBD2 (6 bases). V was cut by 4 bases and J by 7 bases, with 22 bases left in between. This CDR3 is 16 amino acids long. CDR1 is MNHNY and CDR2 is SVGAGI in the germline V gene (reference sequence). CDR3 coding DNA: TGTGCCAGCAGTTTGTCGGGACTCAATTGGGCTGGGACCCAGTACTTC. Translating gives CASSLSGLNWAGTQYF.

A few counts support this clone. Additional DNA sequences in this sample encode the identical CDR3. The CDR3 DNA reads TGTGCCAGCAGCCAAGATTGGGGGCAAGAGACCCAGTACTTC. Amino acids: CASSQDWGQETQYF. The chain carries TRBV4-2 and TRBJ2-5; the D gene could be TRBD1 or TRBD2 (5 bases each). With 0 bases removed from V and 2 bases from J, the gap between germline ends came to 7 bases. The length of the CDR3 is 14 residues. Per germline, CDR1 LGHNA and CDR2 YNFKEQ.

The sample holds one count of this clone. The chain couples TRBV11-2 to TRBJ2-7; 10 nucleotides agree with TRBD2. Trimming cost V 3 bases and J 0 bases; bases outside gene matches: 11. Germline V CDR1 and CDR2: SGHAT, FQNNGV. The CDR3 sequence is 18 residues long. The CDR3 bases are TGTGCCAGCAGCTTCTGGCTAGCGGGGGCTCGGAGCTCCTACGAGCAGTACTTC. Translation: CASSFWLAGARSSYEQYF.

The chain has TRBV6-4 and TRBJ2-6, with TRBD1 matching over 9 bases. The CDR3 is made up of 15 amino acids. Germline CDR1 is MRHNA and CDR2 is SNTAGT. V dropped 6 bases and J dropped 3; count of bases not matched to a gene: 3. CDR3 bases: TGTGCCAGCAGCCCGGGACAGGGTGGGGCCAACGTCCTGACTTTC. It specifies CASSPGQGGANVLTF.

DNA of the CDR3: TGTGCCAGCAGCGGATCCCGGGACAGACAAGAGACCCAGTACTTC. Translating gives CASSGSRDRQETQYF. This rearrangement joins TRBV11-2 to TRBJ2-5, with 7 bases identical to TRBD1. CDR3 length: 15 amino acids. V gave up 5 bases and J gave up 2 bases; unmatched junction bases: 8. Germline CDR1 and CDR2: SGHAT and FQNNGV.

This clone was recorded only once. The CDR3 region has the DNA TGTGCCAGCAGCTCAACCTGGGATCAGGGAAGGGGTCCCGGGGAGCTGTTTTTT. Translation gives CASSSTWDQGRGPGELFF. The rearrangement joins TRBV11-3 to TRBJ2-2; D may be TRBD1 (5 bases). Trimming shortened V by 4 bases and J by 6 bases, and 24 bases separated the two germline ends. Germline CDR1 reads SGHNT; CDR2 reads YENEEA. The CDR3 runs 18 residues.

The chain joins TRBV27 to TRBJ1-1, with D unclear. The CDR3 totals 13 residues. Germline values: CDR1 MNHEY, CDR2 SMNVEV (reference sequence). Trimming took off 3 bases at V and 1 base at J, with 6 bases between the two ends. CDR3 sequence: CASSFGENTEAFF. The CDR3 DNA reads TGTGCCAGCAGTTTTGGAGAGAACACTGAAGCTTTCTTT.

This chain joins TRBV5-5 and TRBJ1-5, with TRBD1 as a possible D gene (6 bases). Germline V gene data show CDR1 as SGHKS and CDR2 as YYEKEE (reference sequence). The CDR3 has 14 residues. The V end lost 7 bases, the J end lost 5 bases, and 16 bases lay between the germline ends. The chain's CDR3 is CASQKGVRDQPQHF. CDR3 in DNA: TGTGCCAGCCAAAAGGGGGTAAGGGATCAGCCCCAGCATTTT.

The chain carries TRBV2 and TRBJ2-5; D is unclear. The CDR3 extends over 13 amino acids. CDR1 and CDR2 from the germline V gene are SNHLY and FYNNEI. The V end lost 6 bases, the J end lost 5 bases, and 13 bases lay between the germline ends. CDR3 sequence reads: CASRWALGETQYF. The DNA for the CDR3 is TGTGCCAGCAGATGGGCCCTTGGGGAGACCCAGTACTTC.

CDR3 amino acids: CASSSPGPAGGGEQFF. DNA for the CDR3: TGTGCCAGCAGTTCCCCCGGACCGGCGGGGGGGGGTGAGCAGTTCTTC. This chain connects TRBV28 to TRBJ2-1; TRBD2 matches at 9 bases. V lost 4 bases and J lost 9; bases outside the gene matches: 13. Germline V gene sequence: CDR1 MDHEN, CDR2 SYDVKM. This CDR3 region has 16 residues.

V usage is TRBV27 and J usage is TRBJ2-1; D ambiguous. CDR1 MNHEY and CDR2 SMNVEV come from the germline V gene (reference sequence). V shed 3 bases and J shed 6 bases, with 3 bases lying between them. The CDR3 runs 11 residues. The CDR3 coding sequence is TGTGCCAGCAGTTTCTTCAATGAGCAGTTCTTC. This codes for CASSFFNEQFF.

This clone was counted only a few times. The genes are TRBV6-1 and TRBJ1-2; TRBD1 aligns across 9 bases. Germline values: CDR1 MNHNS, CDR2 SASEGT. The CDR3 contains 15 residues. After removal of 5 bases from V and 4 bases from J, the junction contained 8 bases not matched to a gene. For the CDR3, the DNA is TGTGCCAGCAGTTCCGGGACAGGGAGCCCCTATGGCTACACCTTC. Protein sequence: CASSSGTGSPYGYTF.

CDR3 DNA: TGTGCCAGCAGCTTAGGGTCCTACGAGCAGTACTTC. Encoded protein: CASSLGSYEQYF. The chain combines TRBV13 with TRBJ2-7, with no clear D. V was pared by 0 bases and J by 1 base, with 1 base between. The CDR3 is 12 amino acids. In germline, CDR1 is PRHDT, CDR2 FYEKMQ (reference sequence).

The CDR3 is CASSLVGRRDRGPSGELFF. For the CDR3, the DNA is TGTGCCAGCAGCTTGGTCGGAAGGAGGGACAGGGGTCCGAGCGGGGAGCTGTTTTTT. The rearrangement uses TRBV5-4 and TRBJ2-2; 10 bases fit TRBD1. The V gene's germline CDR1 is SGHNT and CDR2 YYREEE (reference sequence). The V and J ends lost 0 bases and 7 bases, in that order; junction bases with no gene match: 15. The CDR3 length is 19 residues.

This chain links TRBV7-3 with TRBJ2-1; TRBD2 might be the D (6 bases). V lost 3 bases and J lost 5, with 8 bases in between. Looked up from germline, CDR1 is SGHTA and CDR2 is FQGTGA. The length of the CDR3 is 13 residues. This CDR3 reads CASSFGGDNEQFF. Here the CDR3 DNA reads TGTGCCAGCAGCTTCGGCGGGGACAATGAGCAGTTCTTC.

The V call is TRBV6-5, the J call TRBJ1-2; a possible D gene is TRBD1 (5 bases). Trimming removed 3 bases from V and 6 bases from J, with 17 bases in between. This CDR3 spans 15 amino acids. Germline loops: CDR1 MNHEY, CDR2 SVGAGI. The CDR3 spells CASSYKTMGGDGYTF. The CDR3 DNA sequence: TGTGCCAGCAGTTATAAAACCATGGGGGGGGATGGCTACACCTTC.

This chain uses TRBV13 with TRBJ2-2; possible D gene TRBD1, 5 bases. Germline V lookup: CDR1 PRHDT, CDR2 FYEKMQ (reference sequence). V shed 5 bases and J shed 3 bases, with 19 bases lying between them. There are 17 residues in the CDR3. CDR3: CASSTRTHLGDTGELFF. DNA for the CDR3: TGTGCCAGCAGCACGCGGACACATCTTGGGGACACCGGGGAGCTGTTTTTT.

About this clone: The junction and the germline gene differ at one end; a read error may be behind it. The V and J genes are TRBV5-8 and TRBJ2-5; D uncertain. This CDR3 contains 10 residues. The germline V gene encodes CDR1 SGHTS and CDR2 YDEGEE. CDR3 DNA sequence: TGTGCCAGCAGCTTGTTCCCGGGCGACTTC. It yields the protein CASSLFPGDF.

CDR3 coding DNA: TGTGCCATCAGTGATGTAGCGGAATACTACGAGCAGTACTTC. Amino acid sequence: CAISDVAEYYEQYF. The chain recombines TRBV10-3 with TRBJ2-7; TRBD2 is a possible D gene (6 bases). The germline V gene encodes CDR1 ENHRY and CDR2 SYGVKD. CDR3 length equals 14 residues. Trimming pared 3 bases from V and 3 bases from J, leaving 12 bases between.

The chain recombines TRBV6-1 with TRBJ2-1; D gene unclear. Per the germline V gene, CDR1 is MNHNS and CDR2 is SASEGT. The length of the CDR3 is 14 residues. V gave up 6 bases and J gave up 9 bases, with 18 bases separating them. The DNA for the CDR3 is TGTGCCAGCAGCCACGACCGCGAGCCGGGTGAGCAGTTCTTC. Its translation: CASSHDREPGEQFF.

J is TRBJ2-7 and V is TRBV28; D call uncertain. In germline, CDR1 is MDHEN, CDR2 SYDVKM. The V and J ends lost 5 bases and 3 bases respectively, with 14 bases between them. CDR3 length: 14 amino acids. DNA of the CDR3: TGTGCCAGCAGTCCTAGGATTAGGAACTACGAGCAGTACTTC. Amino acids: CASSPRIRNYEQYF.

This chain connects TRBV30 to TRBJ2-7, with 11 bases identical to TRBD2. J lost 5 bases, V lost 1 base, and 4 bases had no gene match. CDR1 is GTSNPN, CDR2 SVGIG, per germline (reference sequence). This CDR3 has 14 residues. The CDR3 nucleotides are TGTGCCTGGAGTGCACTAGCGGGGGTAAACGAGCAGTACTTC. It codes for CAWSALAGVNEQYF.